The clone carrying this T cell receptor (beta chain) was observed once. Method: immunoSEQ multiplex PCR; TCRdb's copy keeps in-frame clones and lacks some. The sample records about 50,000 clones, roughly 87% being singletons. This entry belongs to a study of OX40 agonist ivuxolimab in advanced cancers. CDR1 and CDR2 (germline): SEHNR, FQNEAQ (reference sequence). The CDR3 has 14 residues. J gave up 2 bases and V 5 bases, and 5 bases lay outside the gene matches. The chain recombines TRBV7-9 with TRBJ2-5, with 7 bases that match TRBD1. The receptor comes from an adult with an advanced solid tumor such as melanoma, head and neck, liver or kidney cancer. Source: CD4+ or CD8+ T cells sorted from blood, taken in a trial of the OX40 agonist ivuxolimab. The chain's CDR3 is CASSPDREQETQYF. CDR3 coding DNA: TGTGCCAGCAGCCCCGACAGGGAACAAGAGACCCAGTACTTC. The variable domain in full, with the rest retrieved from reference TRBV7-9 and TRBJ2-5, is DTGVSQNPRHKITKRGQNVTFRCDPISEHNRLYWYRQTLGQGPEFLTYFQNEAQLEKSRLLSDRFSAERPKGSFSTLEIQRTEQGDSAMYLCASSPDREQETQYFGPGTRLLVL.